This TCR beta chain was retrieved from a study of identical twins. This clonotype was counted only a few times. TCRdb reprocessed the 5' RACE reads via MiXCR and lists one record per CDR3 protein. This sample yields 600,000 to 800,000 distinct CDR3 sequences, of which over 20% are seen a single time; 4.3% belongs to the top ten. Germline loops: CDR1 SGHTA, CDR2 FQGNSA. V lost 1 base to trimming and J lost 1 base, with 14 bases between them. The CDR3 length is 16 residues. These data were likewise used in another study, on T cells expressing NK-cell markers.

Specimen: PBMCs. This clonotype was obtained from a woman between 18 and 29 years old in good health. The chain is built from TRBV7-2 and TRBJ2-7; D unresolved. In DNA form, the CDR3 reads TGTGCCAGCAGCTTAGGCCCGGCGCTGAAATCCTACGAGCAGTACTTC. Residues: CASSLGPALKSYEQYF.